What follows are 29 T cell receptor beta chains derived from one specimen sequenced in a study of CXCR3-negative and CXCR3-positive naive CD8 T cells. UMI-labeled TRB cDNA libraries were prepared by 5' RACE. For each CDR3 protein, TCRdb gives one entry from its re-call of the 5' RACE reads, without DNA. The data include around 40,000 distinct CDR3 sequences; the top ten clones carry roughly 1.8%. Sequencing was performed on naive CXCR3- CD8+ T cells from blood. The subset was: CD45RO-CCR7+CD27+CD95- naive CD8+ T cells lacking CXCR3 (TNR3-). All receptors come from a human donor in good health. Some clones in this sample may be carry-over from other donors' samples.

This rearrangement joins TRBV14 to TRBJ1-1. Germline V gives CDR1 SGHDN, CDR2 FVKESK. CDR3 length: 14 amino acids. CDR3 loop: CASSLGNWNTEAFF.

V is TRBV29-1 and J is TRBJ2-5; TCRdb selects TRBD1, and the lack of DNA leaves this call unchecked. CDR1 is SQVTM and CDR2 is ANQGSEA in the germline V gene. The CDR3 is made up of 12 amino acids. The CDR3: CSGPWAYQTQYF.

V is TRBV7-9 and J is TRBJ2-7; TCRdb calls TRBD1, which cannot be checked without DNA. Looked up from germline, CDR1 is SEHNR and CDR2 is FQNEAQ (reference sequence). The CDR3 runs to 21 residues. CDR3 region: CASSFWGGPGQGGLASYEQYF.

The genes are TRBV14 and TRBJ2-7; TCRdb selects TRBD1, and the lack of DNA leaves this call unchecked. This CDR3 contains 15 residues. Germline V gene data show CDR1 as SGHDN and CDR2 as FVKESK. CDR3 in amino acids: CASSPQSRGTYEQYF.

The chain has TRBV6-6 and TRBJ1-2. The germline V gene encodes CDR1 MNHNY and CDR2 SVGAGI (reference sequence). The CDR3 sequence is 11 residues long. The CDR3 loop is CASSPDYGYTF.

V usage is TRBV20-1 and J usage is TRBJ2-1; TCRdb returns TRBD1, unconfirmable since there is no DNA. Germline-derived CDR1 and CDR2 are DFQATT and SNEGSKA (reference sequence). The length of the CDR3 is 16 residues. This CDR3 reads CSARDSPSNPWDEQFF.

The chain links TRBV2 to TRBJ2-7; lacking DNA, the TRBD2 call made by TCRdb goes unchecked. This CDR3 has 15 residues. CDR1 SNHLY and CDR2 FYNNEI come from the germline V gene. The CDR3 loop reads CASRGASGGSYEQYF.

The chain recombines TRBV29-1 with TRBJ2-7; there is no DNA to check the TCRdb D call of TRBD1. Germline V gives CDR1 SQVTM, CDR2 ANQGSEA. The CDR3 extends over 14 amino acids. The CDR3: CSVEAGGRSYEQYF.

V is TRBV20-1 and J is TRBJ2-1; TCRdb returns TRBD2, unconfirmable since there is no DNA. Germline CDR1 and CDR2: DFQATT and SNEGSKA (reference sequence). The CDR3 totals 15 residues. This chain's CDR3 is CSARDLSGRADEQFF.

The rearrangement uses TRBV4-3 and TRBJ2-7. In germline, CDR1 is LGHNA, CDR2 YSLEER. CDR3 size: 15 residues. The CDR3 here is CASSQGVFLAYEQYF.

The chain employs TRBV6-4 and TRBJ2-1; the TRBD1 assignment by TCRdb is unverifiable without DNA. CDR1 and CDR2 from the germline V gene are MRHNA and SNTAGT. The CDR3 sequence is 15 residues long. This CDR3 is CASSDSQGTYNEQFF.

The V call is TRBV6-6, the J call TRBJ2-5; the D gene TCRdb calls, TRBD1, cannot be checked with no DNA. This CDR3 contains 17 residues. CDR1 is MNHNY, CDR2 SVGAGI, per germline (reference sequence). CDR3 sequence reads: CASSYKVDSPLGETQYF.

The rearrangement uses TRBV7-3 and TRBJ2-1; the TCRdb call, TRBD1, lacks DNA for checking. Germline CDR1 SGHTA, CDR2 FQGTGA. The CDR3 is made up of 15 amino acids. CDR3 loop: CASSPWGGDYNEQFF. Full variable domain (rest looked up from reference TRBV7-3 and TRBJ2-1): GAGVSQTPSNKVTEKGKYVELRCDPISGHTALYWYRQSLGQGPEFLIYFQGTGAADDSGLPNDRFFAVRPEGSVSTLKIQRTERGDSAVYLCASSPWGGDYNEQFFGPGTRLTVL.

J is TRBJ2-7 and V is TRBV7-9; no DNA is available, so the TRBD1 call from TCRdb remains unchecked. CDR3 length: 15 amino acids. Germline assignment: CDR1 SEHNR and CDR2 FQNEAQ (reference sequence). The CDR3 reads CASSSTGGRYYEQYF.

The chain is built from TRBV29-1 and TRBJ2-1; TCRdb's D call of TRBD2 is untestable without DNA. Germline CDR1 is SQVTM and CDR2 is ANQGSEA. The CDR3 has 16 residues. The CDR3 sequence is CSVPFASGGANNEQFF.

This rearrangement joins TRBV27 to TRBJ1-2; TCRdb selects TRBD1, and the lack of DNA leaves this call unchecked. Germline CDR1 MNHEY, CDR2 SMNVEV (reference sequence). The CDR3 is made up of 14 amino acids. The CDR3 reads CASRISTGENGYTF.

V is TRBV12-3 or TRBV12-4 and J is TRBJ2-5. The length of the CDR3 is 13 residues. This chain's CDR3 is CASTLRVRETQYF.

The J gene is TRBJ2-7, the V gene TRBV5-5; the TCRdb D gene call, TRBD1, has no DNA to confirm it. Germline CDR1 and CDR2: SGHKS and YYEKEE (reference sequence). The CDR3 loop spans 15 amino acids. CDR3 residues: CASSYAGFDSYEQYF.

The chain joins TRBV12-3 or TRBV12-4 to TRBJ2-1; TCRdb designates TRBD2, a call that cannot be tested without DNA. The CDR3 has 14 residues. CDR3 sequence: CASSAGGLYNEQFF.

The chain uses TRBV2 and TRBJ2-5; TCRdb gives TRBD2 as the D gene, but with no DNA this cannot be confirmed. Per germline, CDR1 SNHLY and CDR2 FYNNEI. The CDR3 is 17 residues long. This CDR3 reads CASTAPREGGTQETQYF. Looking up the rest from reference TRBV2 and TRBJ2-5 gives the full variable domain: EPEVTQTPSHQVTQMGQEVILRCVPISNHLYFYWYRQILGQKVEFLVSFYNNEISEKSEIFDDQFSVERPDGSNFTLKIRSTKLEDSAMYFCASTAPREGGTQETQYFGPGTRLLVL.

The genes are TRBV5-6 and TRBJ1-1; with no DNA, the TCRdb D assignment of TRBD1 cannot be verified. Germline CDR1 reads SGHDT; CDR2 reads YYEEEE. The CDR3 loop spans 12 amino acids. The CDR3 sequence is CASSWEKGEAFF.

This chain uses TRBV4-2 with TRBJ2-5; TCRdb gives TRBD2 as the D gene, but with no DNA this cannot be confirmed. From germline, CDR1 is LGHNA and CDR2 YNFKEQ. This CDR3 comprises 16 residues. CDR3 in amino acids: CASSSRLAGPQETQYF.

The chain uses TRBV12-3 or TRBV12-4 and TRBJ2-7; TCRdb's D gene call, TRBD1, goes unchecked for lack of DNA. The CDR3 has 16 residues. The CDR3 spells CASSSRQGAGLGEQYF.

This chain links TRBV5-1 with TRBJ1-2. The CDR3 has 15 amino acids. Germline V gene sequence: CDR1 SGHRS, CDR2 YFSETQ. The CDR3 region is CASSLGVGSIDGYTF.

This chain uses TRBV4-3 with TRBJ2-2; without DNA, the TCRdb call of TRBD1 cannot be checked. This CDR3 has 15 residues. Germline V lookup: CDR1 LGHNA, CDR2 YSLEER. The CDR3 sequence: CASSKGTGYTGELFF.

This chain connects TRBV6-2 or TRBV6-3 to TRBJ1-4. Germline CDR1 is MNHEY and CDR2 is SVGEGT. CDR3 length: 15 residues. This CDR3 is CASRQGTTTNEKLFF.

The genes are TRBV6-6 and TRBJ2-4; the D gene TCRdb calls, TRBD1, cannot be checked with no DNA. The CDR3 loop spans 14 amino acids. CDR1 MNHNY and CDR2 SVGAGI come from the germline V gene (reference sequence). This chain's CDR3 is CASSYTGQGVIQYF.

The CDR3 here is CASSLLAGGVSYNEQFF. The chain carries TRBV7-6 and TRBJ2-1; the TCRdb D gene call, TRBD2, has no DNA to confirm it. This CDR3 region has 17 residues. CDR1 is SGHVS and CDR2 is FNYEAQ in the germline V gene.

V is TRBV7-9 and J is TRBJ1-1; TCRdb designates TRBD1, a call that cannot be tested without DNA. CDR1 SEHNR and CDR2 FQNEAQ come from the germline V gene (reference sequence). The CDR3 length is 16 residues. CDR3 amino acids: CASSKPERTGTTGTFF. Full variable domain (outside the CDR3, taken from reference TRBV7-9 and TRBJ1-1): DTGVSQNPRHKITKRGQNVTFRCDPISEHNRLYWYRQTLGQGPEFLTYFQNEAQLEKSRLLSDRFSAERPKGSFSTLEIQRTEQGDSAMYLCASSKPERTGTTGTFFGQGTRLTVV.